Below, 5 T cell receptor beta chains from the same sample are listed, as sequenced in a study of blood T cell repertoires in COVID-19. Clones were sequenced by immunoSEQ multiplex PCR, and TCRdb holds only the in-frame ones, with some missing. Here the sample spans 250,000 to 300,000 clones, more than 85% being singletons. Sequencing was carried out using peripheral blood. These receptor sequences come from a woman between 55 and 75 years old with COVID-19, enrolled during active disease.

The V and J genes are TRBV28 and TRBJ2-6; D is uncertain. Germline V gene lookup returns CDR1 MDHEN and CDR2 SYDVKM. The CDR3 runs 16 residues. V was clipped by 2 bases and J by 0 bases, with 8 bases between them. This CDR3 reads CASSLGTASGANVLTF. As DNA, the CDR3 is TGTGCCAGCAGTTTAGGAACAGCCTCTGGGGCCAACGTCCTGACTTTC. The entire variable domain, with the rest obtained from reference TRBV28 and TRBJ2-6, is as follows: DVKVTQSSRYLVKRTGEKVFLECVQDMDHENMFWYRQDPGLGLRLIYFSYDVKMKEKGDIPEGYSVSREKKERFSLILESASTNQTSMYLCASSLGTASGANVLTFGAGSRLTVL.

CDR3 DNA: TGTGCCAGCAGTGAATGGAGGGGCCTAGGTGAAAAACTGTTTTTT. It yields the protein CASSEWRGLGEKLFF. The chain employs TRBV6-1 and TRBJ1-4; possibly TRBD1 for D (5 bases). The germline CDR1 and CDR2 sequences are MNHNS and SASEGT. The CDR3 is 15 amino acids. V lost 2 bases, J lost 7 bases, and 14 bases lay in between.

The V and J genes are TRBV7-8 and TRBJ1-5, with D hard to call. Germline V gene sequence: CDR1 SGHVS, CDR2 FQNEAQ. The CDR3 runs to 16 residues. The V and J ends lost 0 bases and 4 bases respectively, with 13 bases between them. CDR3 nucleotide sequence: TGTGCCAGCAGCTTAGCTGTGTCTTCCGTAAATCAGCCCCAGCATTTT. This codes for CASSLAVSSVNQPQHF.

This chain links TRBV4-1 with TRBJ2-5, with TRBD1 identical over 9 bases. This CDR3 spans 14 amino acids. Germline V gene data show CDR1 as MGHRA and CDR2 as YSYEKL. The J segment lost 5 bases and the V segment lost 5 bases, leaving 6 bases of the junction unmatched. The CDR3 sequence: CASSRPDRGETQYF. CDR3 bases: TGCGCCAGCAGCAGACCGGACAGGGGCGAGACCCAGTACTTC.

The V and J genes are TRBV28 and TRBJ2-7; 10 nucleotides match TRBD2. Trimming removed 1 base from V and 8 bases from J; junction bases left unmatched: 8. The germline V gene has CDR1 MDHEN and CDR2 SYDVKM. The CDR3 loop spans 15 amino acids. The CDR3 reads CASSLSAGGPMKQYF. DNA for the CDR3: TGTGCCAGCAGTTTATCAGCGGGAGGGCCAATGAAGCAGTACTTC.